The 19 T cell receptor beta chains in this list originate from one sample, sequenced in a study of identical twins. MiXCR, applied by TCRdb to the 5' RACE reads, yields one record per CDR3 protein. In the table there are some 900,000 distinct CDR3 sequences, around an eighth of which are singletons. These sequences were also reported in another study, on yellow fever vaccine responses in identical twins.

Sequencing was done on a sample of PBMCs. Receptors originate from a woman between 18 and 29 years old in good health.

This clonotype has just a few counts. This chain connects TRBV12-3 or TRBV12-4 to TRBJ2-7, with a possible D match to TRBD1 (5 bases). V was clipped by 3 bases and J by 4 bases, with 13 bases between them. The CDR3 sequence is 14 residues long. DNA for the CDR3: TGTGCCAGCAGTTTTTCTGGGGCACAATACGAGCAGTACGTC. Its protein is CASSFSGAQYEQYV.

The chain couples TRBV7-9 to TRBJ1-2, with 8 positions matching TRBD1. CDR3 length: 17 amino acids. The V gene end was trimmed by 5 bases and the J gene end by 5 bases; junction bases not matched to a gene: 16. Germline-derived CDR1 and CDR2 are SEHNR and FQNEAQ (reference sequence). CDR3: CASSLWTGNPPWYGYTF. As DNA, the CDR3 is TGTGCCAGCAGCCTCTGGACAGGGAACCCGCCTTGGTATGGCTACACCTTC. Full variable domain (remainder filled in from reference TRBV7-9 and TRBJ1-2): DTGVSQNPRHKITKRGQNVTFRCDPISEHNRLYWYRQTLGQGPEFLTYFQNEAQLEKSRLLSDRFSAERPKGSFSTLEIQRTEQGDSAMYLCASSLWTGNPPWYGYTFGSGTRLTVV.

The gene calls are TRBV5-5 and TRBJ2-2, with TRBD1 identical over 10 bases. Germline CDR1 SGHKS, CDR2 YYEKEE (reference sequence). Germline trimming cut 2 bases from V and 0 bases from J; bases unmatched to any gene: 7. The CDR3 is 18 amino acids. CDR3 loop: CASSLGRQGAANTGELFF. The CDR3 nucleotides read TGTGCCAGCAGCTTAGGGCGACAGGGGGCGGCGAACACCGGGGAGCTGTTTTTT. The full variable domain, with the rest looked up from reference TRBV5-5 and TRBJ2-2, is DAGVTQSPTHLIKTRGQQVTLRCSPISGHKSVSWYQQVLGQGPQFIFQYYEKEERGRGNFPDRFSARQFPNYSSELNVNALLLGDSALYLCASSLGRQGAANTGELFFGEGSRLTVL.

This clonotype turned up a few times. The V and J genes are TRBV12-3 or TRBV12-4 and TRBJ2-5, with 10 nucleotides matching TRBD1. V shed 8 bases and J 5 bases; nucleotides not matched to a gene: 8. This CDR3 contains 14 residues. The CDR3 protein is CASSGTGVGETQYF. The CDR3 DNA reads TGTGCCAGCTCGGGGACAGGGGTAGGGGAGACCCAGTACTTC.

This clonotype has only a few counts. The gene calls are TRBV6-5 and TRBJ2-1, with 14 bases lining up with TRBD2. CDR1 and CDR2 from the germline V gene are MNHEY and SVGAGI. After removal of 2 bases from V and 8 bases from J, the junction contained 8 bases not matched to a gene. The CDR3 sequence is 17 residues long. In DNA form, the CDR3 reads TGTGCCAGCAGTTACACCAAAGGGACTAGCGGGAGTTATGAGCAGTTCTTC. Protein product: CASSYTKGTSGSYEQFF.

This clonotype has more than one count but fewer than ten. This chain joins TRBV6-4 and TRBJ2-2; D perhaps matches TRBD2 (5 bases). Trimming took off 3 bases at V and 2 bases at J, with 10 bases between the two ends. Germline V gene lookup returns CDR1 MRHNA and CDR2 SNTAGT. There are 15 residues in the CDR3. This CDR3 reads CASSEIPGNTGELFF. The CDR3, as DNA: TGTGCCAGCAGTGAGATTCCGGGAAACACCGGGGAGCTGTTTTTT.

This chain links TRBV6-5 with TRBJ1-1; TRBD1 agrees at 7 bases. Germline V gives CDR1 MNHEY, CDR2 SVGAGI. V was clipped by 4 bases and J by 1 base; unmatched bases: 6. The CDR3 totals 15 residues. Here the CDR3 reads CASSFHRGRNTEAFF. As DNA, the CDR3 is TGTGCCAGCAGTTTCCACAGGGGTCGGAACACTGAAGCTTTCTTT.

In this sample, this clonotype turned up many times. The chain is built from TRBV5-1 and TRBJ2-4; D may be TRBD2 (6 bases). The CDR3 consists of 15 residues. Germline V gives CDR1 SGHRS, CDR2 YFSETQ. V was pared by 0 bases and J by 1 base, with 8 bases between. CDR3 coding DNA: TGCGCCAGCAGCTTGGGGGGACTGGCCAAAAACATTCAGTACTTC. Translation gives CASSLGGLAKNIQYF. The full variable domain, rest sourced from reference TRBV5-1 and TRBJ2-4, is KAGVTQTPRYLIKTRGQQVTLSCSPISGHRSVSWYQQTPGQGLQFLFEYFSETQRNKGNFPGRFSGRQFSNSRSEMNVSTLELGDSALYLCASSLGGLAKNIQYFGAGTRLSVL.

This chain joins TRBV9 and TRBJ2-2; 8 bases match TRBD2. The CDR3 length is 17 residues. Per the germline V gene, CDR1 is SGDLS and CDR2 is YYNGEE. J lost 6 bases, V lost 4 bases, and 14 bases had no gene match. CDR3 amino acids: CASSSPLGAGGPGELFF. The CDR3 region has the DNA TGTGCCAGCAGCTCCCCGTTAGGGGCGGGAGGCCCCGGGGAGCTGTTTTTT. Full variable domain (missing parts from reference TRBV9 and TRBJ2-2): DSGVTQTPKHLITATGQRVTLRCSPRSGDLSVYWYQQSLDQGLQFLIQYYNGEERAKGNILERFSAQQFPDLHSELNLSSLELGDSALYFCASSSPLGAGGPGELFFGEGSRLTVL.

This clonotype has a handful of counts. CDR3 bases: TGTGCCAGCAGCCGGATGGGGACAGGGCCAGTCAGCTACGAGCAGTACGTC. It is translated as CASSRMGTGPVSYEQYV. This rearrangement joins TRBV7-2 to TRBJ2-7, with 9 nucleotides matching TRBD1. V gave up 5 bases and J gave up 3 bases; unmatched junction bases: 14. Looked up from germline, CDR1 is SGHTA and CDR2 is FQGNSA. The CDR3 covers 17 residues.

In this sample, this clonotype turned up many times. The V gene is TRBV5-1, the J gene TRBJ2-3, with D possibly matching TRBD2 (6 bases). V dropped 0 bases and J dropped 0 bases, with 11 bases sitting between them. CDR1 and CDR2 from the germline V gene are SGHRS and YFSETQ. The CDR3 covers 16 residues. CDR3 amino acids: CASSLESAGSTDTQYF. CDR3 nucleotides: TGCGCCAGCAGCTTGGAGTCGGCGGGGAGCACAGATACGCAGTATTTT.

The rearrangement uses TRBV6-1 and TRBJ2-7; either TRBD1 or TRBD2 may supply D (5 bases each). The CDR3 length is 13 residues. The V gene lost 3 bases and the J gene lost 7 bases, with 13 bases spanning the gap. CDR1 and CDR2 (germline): MNHNS, SASEGT. The CDR3 here is CASSEGWGWEQYV. DNA for the CDR3: TGTGCCAGCAGTGAGGGATGGGGGTGGGAGCAGTACGTC.

The sample holds a few counts of this clonotype. This rearrangement joins TRBV5-1 to TRBJ2-1; D gene uncertain. V was cut by 2 bases and J by 5 bases, with 17 bases left in between. CDR1 is SGHRS and CDR2 is YFSETQ in the germline V gene. This CDR3 region has 16 residues. The CDR3 DNA follows: TGCGCCAGCAGCTTTGTGGCGGCCCTCGGGCACAATGAGCAGTTCTTC. It specifies CASSFVAALGHNEQFF.

The chain links TRBV7-9 to TRBJ1-1, with 12 bases that match TRBD1. V shed 5 bases and J 2 bases; nucleotides not matched to a gene: 9. The CDR3 runs 17 residues. The germline gives CDR1 SEHNR, CDR2 FQNEAQ (reference sequence). CDR3 sequence reads: CASSLGTGGRINTEAFF. CDR3 nucleotide sequence: TGTGCCAGCAGCCTGGGGACAGGGGGCCGTATAAACACTGAAGCTTTCTTT. Full variable domain (outside the CDR3, taken from reference TRBV7-9 and TRBJ1-1): DTGVSQNPRHKITKRGQNVTFRCDPISEHNRLYWYRQTLGQGPEFLTYFQNEAQLEKSRLLSDRFSAERPKGSFSTLEIQRTEQGDSAMYLCASSLGTGGRINTEAFFGQGTRLTVV.

This clonotype was seen a few times. This rearrangement joins TRBV28 to TRBJ2-3, with D possibly being TRBD1 (5 bases). The V and J ends lost 2 bases and 0 bases respectively, with 12 bases between them. Germline CDR1 reads MDHEN; CDR2 reads SYDVKM. The CDR3 contains 16 residues. CDR3 residues: CASSLGATKSTDTQYF. The DNA of the CDR3 is TGTGCCAGCAGTTTAGGGGCAACTAAGAGCACAGATACGCAGTATTTT.

This chain joins TRBV7-9 and TRBJ2-3; D assignment may be TRBD1 or TRBD2 (5 bases each). The CDR3 runs to 14 residues. Germline V gene sequence: CDR1 SEHNR, CDR2 FQNEAQ (reference sequence). The V gene lost 3 bases and the J gene lost 4 bases, with 11 bases spanning the gap. The CDR3 sequence: CASSLGELPDTQYF. The DNA for the CDR3 is TGTGCCAGCAGCTTGGGGGAGTTGCCAGATACGCAGTATTTT. The full variable domain, with the rest looked up from reference TRBV7-9 and TRBJ2-3, is DTGVSQNPRHKITKRGQNVTFRCDPISEHNRLYWYRQTLGQGPEFLTYFQNEAQLEKSRLLSDRFSAERPKGSFSTLEIQRTEQGDSAMYLCASSLGELPDTQYFGPGTRLTVL.

This clonotype has more than one count but fewer than ten. The V gene is TRBV7-8, the J gene TRBJ2-1, with 14 bases matching TRBD2. The junction had 8 bases not matched to a gene; V was cut back by 5 bases and J by 5 bases. Germline CDR1 SGHVS, CDR2 FQNEAQ. CDR3 length: 17 residues. Written as DNA, the CDR3 is TGTGCCAGCAGCCGGACTAGCGGGGGGTTTTTCGACAATGAGCAGTTCTTC. Protein product: CASSRTSGGFFDNEQFF.

The V and J genes are TRBV20-1 and TRBJ2-2; D possibly corresponds to TRBD1 (5 bases). CDR3 size: 13 residues. Germline lookup yields CDR1 DFQATT and CDR2 SNEGSKA (reference sequence). V was clipped by 6 bases and J by 2 bases, with 10 bases between them. CDR3 nucleotide sequence: TGCAGTGCAAGGACACCAAACACCGGGGAGCTGTTTTTT. Translated: CSARTPNTGELFF.

This clonotype was detected a few times. The chain joins TRBV7-8 to TRBJ2-7, with unresolved D. Trimming removed 1 base from V and 0 bases from J, with 13 bases in between. The germline gives CDR1 SGHVS, CDR2 FQNEAQ. This CDR3 region has 16 residues. CDR3 protein: CASSLEARFGSYEQYV. The CDR3 DNA reads TGTGCCAGCAGCTTAGAAGCTCGTTTTGGCTCCTACGAGCAGTACGTC.